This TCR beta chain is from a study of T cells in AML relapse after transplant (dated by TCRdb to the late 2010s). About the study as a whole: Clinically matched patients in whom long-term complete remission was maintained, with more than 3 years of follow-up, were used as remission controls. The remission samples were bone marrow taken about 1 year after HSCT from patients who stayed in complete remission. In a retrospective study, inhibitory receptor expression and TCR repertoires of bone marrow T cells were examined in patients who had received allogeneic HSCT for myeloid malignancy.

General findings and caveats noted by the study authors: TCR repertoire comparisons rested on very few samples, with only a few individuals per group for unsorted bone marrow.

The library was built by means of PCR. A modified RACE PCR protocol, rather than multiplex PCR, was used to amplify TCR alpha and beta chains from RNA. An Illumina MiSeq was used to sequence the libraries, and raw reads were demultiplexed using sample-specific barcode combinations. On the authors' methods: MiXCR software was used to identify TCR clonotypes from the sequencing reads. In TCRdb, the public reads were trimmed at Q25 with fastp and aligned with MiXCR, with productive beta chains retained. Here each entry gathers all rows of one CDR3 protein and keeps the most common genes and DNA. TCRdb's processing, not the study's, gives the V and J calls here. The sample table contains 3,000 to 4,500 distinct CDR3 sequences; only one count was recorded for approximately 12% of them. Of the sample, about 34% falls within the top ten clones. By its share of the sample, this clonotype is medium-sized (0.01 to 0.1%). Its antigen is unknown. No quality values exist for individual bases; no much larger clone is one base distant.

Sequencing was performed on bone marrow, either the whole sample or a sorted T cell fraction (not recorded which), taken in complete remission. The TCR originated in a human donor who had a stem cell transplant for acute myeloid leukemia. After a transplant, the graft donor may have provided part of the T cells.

The bases are TGTGCCATCAGTGAGTCGGGGGGGCAAGTTGAGCAGTTCTTC. Its product reads: CAISESGGQVEQFF. The chain joins TRBV10-3 to TRBJ2-1; TRBD2 is perhaps the D gene, given 7 matching bases. Per the germline V gene, ENHRY is the CDR1 and SYGVKD is the CDR2. The CDR3 has 14 amino acids, counting the end cysteine and phenylalanine. The kept DNA is CDR3 alone, 42 bases in frame from the first base. V sheds 0 bases and J sheds 9 bases, leaving 12 bases between their ends.